This T cell receptor beta chain was recovered during a study of OX40 agonist ivuxolimab in advanced cancers. Study-wide context: Ivuxolimab was an agonistic, fully human IgG2 monoclonal antibody directed against OX40 (CD134), a costimulatory receptor. In the dose-escalation cohort, approximately 80% of patients were male, and the mean age was 60 years with a range of roughly 23 to 90. The paper describes the monotherapy dose-escalation part (N ≈ 50 patients) of the phase I trial of ivuxolimab. Intravenous ivuxolimab was administered to patients every 2 weeks at six dose levels: 0.01, 0.1, 0.3, 1.5, 3 and 10 mg/kg. Patients were allowed to have had prior anti-PD-1, anti-PD-L1 or anti-CTLA-4 therapy, and approximately 37% of the dose-escalation patients had been treated with checkpoint inhibitors. The purpose of peripheral TCRbeta sequencing was to test whether ivuxolimab changed TCR sequence diversity and led to clonal T-cell expansion. Of the roughly 50 dose-escalation patients, hepatocellular carcinoma was present in about 20, melanoma in roughly 15, renal cell carcinoma in 9 and head and neck cancer in 9. Partial responses occurred in three dose-escalation patients: two with cutaneous melanoma and one with hepatocellular carcinoma. Study-wide findings and limitations: Low levels of normalized T-cell clonal expansion were also seen in some patients who did not respond. Partial responders in the 0.1-3.0 mg/kg groups had among the lowest normalized peripheral clonal expansion, especially among CD8+ T cells. After ivuxolimab, CD8+ T cells had more expanded clones than CD4+ T cells on average. Clonal expansion of both CD4+ and CD8+ blood T cells was observed from baseline to week 6 at doses 0.1 to 3.0 mg/kg. Which antigens the clonally expanded peripheral T cells were specific for was not determined.

The CDR3 goes from the cysteine to the phenylalanine over 15 residues. Just CDR3 DNA is preserved here, 45 bases in frame from base 1. For CDR1 and CDR2, the germline V gene lists MGHRA and YSYEKL. Trimming costs V 3 bases and J 5 bases, and their ends lie 16 bases apart. Genomic DNA was isolated from the sorted cells so that the TCRbeta CDR3 region could be sequenced. TCRbeta CDR3 regions were sequenced using the immunoSEQ Assay. Here the immuneACCESS table is served through TCRdb, limited to in-frame sequences with V and J called. Missing clones are a known gap in these copies; in checked studies unresolved V genes cover under half, and the rest lacks a known reason. This sample lists roughly 67,000 clones; 80% to 95% were detected once. Together, the top ten hold approximately 9.3% of the sample. This clone was recorded only once. This receptor's antigen is unknown. Base quality data are lacking; no much larger clone is found one base away.

Patients with autoimmune disease history or receiving systemic immunosuppression were excluded from the trial. Peripheral blood for TCR sequencing was collected from all dose cohorts at baseline, on cycle 4 day 1, and on cycle 7 day 1. Samples came from an open-label, multicenter, first-in-human phase I dose-escalation trial of ivuxolimab. Adults with locally advanced or metastatic melanoma, renal cell carcinoma, hepatocellular carcinoma or head and neck squamous cell carcinoma were enrolled in the trial. CD4+ and CD8+ T cells were sorted separately from peripheral blood before TCR sequencing. Material: CD4+ or CD8+ T cells sorted from blood, obtained in a trial of the OX40 agonist ivuxolimab. The V and J genes are TRBV4-1 and TRBJ1-1, with no confident D gene call. The TCR comes from an adult with an advanced solid tumor such as melanoma, head and neck, liver or kidney cancer. The sequenced DNA is TGCGCCAGCAGCCAGATTAGCGCCGTAGGGACTGAAGCTTTCTTT. This sequence encodes CASSQISAVGTEAFF.